A single sample gave rise to the 3 T cell receptor beta chains below, sequenced in a study of cytomegalovirus exposure and HLA in healthy donors. The primer mix had 60 Vbeta and 13 Jbeta primers. Data came from immunoSEQ multiplex PCR; TCRdb stores just in-frame clones and leaves some out. The sample records about 110,000 clones, 60% to 85% being singletons. The material sequenced was PBMCs. These TCRs come from a female donor in good health and CMV-seropositive.

The CDR3 reads CASSTQGANYGYTF. In DNA form, the CDR3 reads TGTGCCAGTAGTACACAGGGGGCTAACTATGGCTACACCTTC. J is TRBJ1-2 and V is TRBV19; 8 bases line up with TRBD1. Germline trimming cut 4 bases from V and 0 bases from J; bases unmatched to any gene: 1. CDR3 length: 14 residues. Germline V lookup: CDR1 LNHDA, CDR2 SQIVND (reference sequence).

The J gene is TRBJ2-4, the V gene TRBV18, with 13 bases matching TRBD2. There are 21 residues in the CDR3. Germline V lookup: CDR1 KGHSH, CDR2 LQKENI. J gave up 1 base and V 0 bases, and 12 bases lay outside the gene matches. The CDR3 sequence: CASSPPGTSGIGWFAKNIQYF. CDR3 DNA: TGTGCCAGCTCACCACCCGGGACTAGCGGGATAGGATGGTTTGCCAAAAACATTCAGTACTTC.

This chain links TRBV29-1 with TRBJ1-1, with D perhaps TRBD1 (6 bases). Germline lookup yields CDR1 SQVTM and CDR2 ANQGSEA. Deletions cut 7 bases from V and 4 bases from J, with 16 bases between. The CDR3 extends over 13 amino acids. CDR3 sequence: CSALQGGSTEAFF. Here the CDR3 DNA reads TGCAGCGCTCTACAGGGTGGATCCACTGAAGCTTTCTTT.